The 9 T cell receptor beta chains listed next were all sequenced from one sample in a study of blood T cells in healthy people across ages. Sample-barcoded 5' priming and a J-beta primer mix drove a second PCR of roughly 6 to 12 cycles. Via MiXCR, TCRdb re-called the 5' RACE reads, giving one row per CDR3 protein. This sample has roughly 860,000 distinct CDR3 sequences; around 62% occur once, and the top ten carry roughly 25%. Sequencing was done on a sample of blood. The receptors stem from a man younger than 40 in good health.

The chain is built from TRBV15 and TRBJ2-1; D possibly uses TRBD1 or TRBD2 (5 bases each). This CDR3 is 16 amino acids long. Germline V gives CDR1 LNHNV, CDR2 YYDKDF (reference sequence). Trimming removed 0 bases at V and 8 bases at J, with 17 bases between. The CDR3 loop is CATSRDRDVALDEQFF. CDR3 DNA: TGTGCCACCAGCAGAGACCGGGACGTAGCTTTGGATGAGCAGTTCTTC. Together with reference TRBV15 and TRBJ2-1, the CDR3 gives the full variable domain: DAMVIQNPRYQVTQFGKPVTLSCSQTLNHNVMYWYQQKSSQAPKLLFHYYDKDFNNEADTPDNFQSRRPNTSFCFLDIRSPGLGDTAMYLCATSRDRDVALDEQFFGPGTRLTVL.

The rearrangement joins TRBV5-1 to TRBJ1-2; D not resolved. This CDR3 comprises 14 residues. Trimming removed 4 bases at V and 4 bases at J, with 14 bases between. The germline gives CDR1 SGHRS, CDR2 YFSETQ. CDR3 coding DNA: TGCGCCAGCAGCACTGAAGGGAGTGGCTATGGCTACACCTTC. This sequence encodes CASSTEGSGYGYTF.

The chain links TRBV29-1 to TRBJ1-2; 7 bases line up with TRBD1. Looked up from germline, CDR1 is SQVTM and CDR2 is ANQGSEA. Trimming took 5 bases from V and 4 from J; bases not matched to a gene: 7. CDR3 length: 13 residues. The CDR3 here is CSVQTGDGYGYTF. For the CDR3, the DNA is TGCAGCGTTCAAACAGGGGATGGCTATGGCTACACCTTC.

This clonotype was detected once. The V call is TRBV11-2, the J call TRBJ1-6, with a tentative D call TRBD1 (6 bases). Germline CDR1 reads SGHAT; CDR2 reads FQNNGV. CDR3 length: 17 residues. Trimming removed 5 bases at V and 0 bases at J, with 14 bases between. DNA of the CDR3: TGTGCCAGCAGCCCCTGGGACATCAGCTCCTATAATTCACCCCTCCACTTT. As protein: CASSPWDISSYNSPLHF.

DNA for the CDR3: TGCAGTGCTAGAGGTGGGCACGAGCAGTACTTC. It translates to CSARGGHEQYF. The chain couples TRBV20-1 to TRBJ2-4; D gene unclear. TRBJ2-7 explains the end of the DNA better; the J call may be wrong. CDR1 is DFQATT, CDR2 SNEGSKA, per germline (reference sequence). The CDR3 loop spans 11 amino acids.

The rearrangement uses TRBV6-2 or TRBV6-3 and TRBJ1-5, with unresolved D. The CDR3 is 15 amino acids. Trimming shortened V by 6 bases and J by 1 base, and 13 bases separated the two germline ends. The germline V gene encodes CDR1 MNHEY and CDR2 SVGEGT. The CDR3 nucleotides read TGTGCCAGCAGCCGCCGGGGATTAAGCAATCAGCCCCAGCATTTT. It is translated as CASSRRGLSNQPQHF.

CDR3 DNA: TGCAGTGCCGACCCTCCGGACATACAAGAGACCCAGTACTTC. Its protein is CSADPPDIQETQYF. This rearrangement joins TRBV20-1 to TRBJ2-4; a weak D match, TRBD1 (5 bases). The J call may not be correct, given that the DNA end is closer to TRBJ2-5. Germline V gene lookup returns CDR1 DFQATT and CDR2 SNEGSKA (reference sequence). The CDR3 covers 14 residues.

This clonotype was detected only a few times. This chain links TRBV7-8 with TRBJ2-7, with TRBD2 matching 12 bases. Per germline, CDR1 SGHVS and CDR2 FQNEAQ. The CDR3 is made up of 15 amino acids. Trimming at V came to 7 bases and at J to 5 bases, leaving 9 bases not matched to a gene. The CDR3 spells CASIPAGLAGNEQYF. The CDR3 nucleotides read TGTGCCAGCATCCCCGCGGGACTAGCGGGCAACGAGCAGTACTTC.

This chain connects TRBV5-5 to TRBJ2-5; 7 nucleotides match TRBD2. CDR3 length equals 15 residues. With 4 bases clipped from V and 5 bases from J, the junction kept 11 bases outside the gene matches. CDR1 is SGHKS, CDR2 YYEKEE, per germline (reference sequence). The CDR3 spells CASSPGWGGEETQYF. For the CDR3, the DNA is TGTGCCAGCAGCCCAGGGTGGGGGGGAGAGGAGACCCAGTACTTC. Using reference TRBV5-5 and TRBJ2-5 for the parts outside the CDR3, the full variable domain is DAGVTQSPTHLIKTRGQQVTLRCSPISGHKSVSWYQQVLGQGPQFIFQYYEKEERGRGNFPDRFSARQFPNYSSELNVNALLLGDSALYLCASSPGWGGEETQYFGPGTRLLVL.